Listed below are T cell receptor beta chains from one sample, sequenced in a study of CXCR3-negative and CXCR3-positive naive CD8 T cells. For each CDR3 protein, TCRdb gives one entry from its re-call of the 5' RACE reads, without DNA. The repertoire table contains roughly 93,000 distinct CDR3 sequences. The sequenced material came from naive CXCR3+ CD8+ T cells from blood. The receptors stem from a human donor in good health. Some clones in this sample may be carry-over from other donors' samples. CDR3s include the opening cysteine and the closing phenylalanine or tryptophan.

CDR3 protein,J gene,V gene
CASSESRVFYNSPLHF,TRBJ1-6,TRBV2
CASSQEGQGVYHTGELFF,TRBJ2-2,TRBV4-2
CASSQFSGGDTYTQYF,TRBJ2-3,TRBV7-3
CASSQDALGMFREQYF,TRBJ2-7,TRBV4-1
CASGVWGTQETQYF,TRBJ2-5,TRBV2
CASSFRGQRGYTF,TRBJ1-2,TRBV5-1
CSVPAPGDYEQYF,TRBJ2-7,TRBV20-1
CASRPSSYNEQFF,TRBJ2-1,TRBV6-1
CASSLVGTGGYNEQFF,TRBJ2-1,TRBV28
CASSLRNSGNEQFF,TRBJ2-1,TRBV5-1
CASSSPRMISPGQGWSPLHF,TRBJ1-6,TRBV28
CASSYRGGKMGQEAQYF,TRBJ2-5,TRBV7-2
CASSISSSYNEQFF,TRBJ2-1,TRBV7-2
CASSQDSGGGALEQYF,TRBJ2-7,TRBV4-3
CASSSDSRDYEQYF,TRBJ2-7,TRBV7-8
CASSLEGWNEKLFF,TRBJ1-4,TRBV12-3/TRBV12-4
CASSFTSGTSEQYF,TRBJ2-7,TRBV5-1
CASSWGSLSEQFF,TRBJ2-1,TRBV19
CASSLLGTVSYEQYF,TRBJ2-7,TRBV28
CAINTRTSGGAKNWNEQFF,TRBJ2-1,TRBV10-3
CASSDTGFYGYTF,TRBJ1-2,TRBV7-2
CASSFLQGSDTQYF,TRBJ2-3,TRBV7-3
CASSWSGQTNYGYTF,TRBJ1-2,TRBV6-5
CSVTQGFNYGYTF,TRBJ1-2,TRBV29-1
CASTWDREVGETQYF,TRBJ2-5,TRBV12-3/TRBV12-4
CASSTLDRGYNSPLHF,TRBJ1-6,TRBV6-2/TRBV6-3
CASSQVAGGHIEQFF,TRBJ2-1,TRBV14
CASTAGGSYTF,TRBJ1-2,TRBV2
CATVKAQPGRLGHEQYF,TRBJ2-7,TRBV27
CASSHKGPGTDTKYF,TRBJ2-3,TRBV7-9
CASSLGTGASYEQYF,TRBJ2-7,TRBV9
CASSFLGKNTEAFF,TRBJ1-1,TRBV6-6
CASSPNYDEQFF,TRBJ2-1,TRBV7-6
CASSFDWGSYEQYF,TRBJ2-7,TRBV5-1
CASSPPDRDLSEQSF,TRBJ2-1,TRBV5-5
CSVDGGGTYNEQFF,TRBJ2-1,TRBV29-1
CSSLAEQETQYF,TRBJ2-5,TRBV29-1
CASSLEDSTEAFF,TRBJ1-1,TRBV7-9
CASSFPGPSGGPLNEQFF,TRBJ2-1,TRBV12-3/TRBV12-4
CASSFSRGPPNGGELFF,TRBJ2-2,TRBV6-5
CASSRDRPYYEQYF,TRBJ2-7,TRBV28
CASSPRDLASSNEQFF,TRBJ2-1,TRBV7-9
CASSLVLTDVTGAYEQYF,TRBJ2-7,TRBV7-9
CASAAGGGLEQYF,TRBJ2-7,TRBV19
CASSGQRINTGELFF,TRBJ2-2,TRBV12-3/TRBV12-4
CASSYLAYEEQYF,TRBJ2-7,TRBV6-6
CASSPARGSGGSNYEQYF,TRBJ2-7,TRBV11-2
CASSQVREHHEQYF,TRBJ2-7,TRBV3-1
CASSREGAVNEQFF,TRBJ2-1,TRBV6-4
CATSRGHHGGSPLHF,TRBJ1-6,TRBV15
CSVEDPRGQNSYEQYF,TRBJ2-7,TRBV29-1
CASSYSLYNEQFF,TRBJ2-1,TRBV6-2/TRBV6-3
CASRPWGVYEQYF,TRBJ2-7,TRBV2
CAAGAAPGGNYEQYF,TRBJ2-7,TRBV6-5
CASSHRVGSYGYTF,TRBJ1-2,TRBV14
CASRVGAYTGELFF,TRBJ2-2,TRBV6-4
CASSQRQNQETQYF,TRBJ2-5,TRBV14
CASSLVAYEQYF,TRBJ2-7,TRBV7-6